What follows are 27 T cell receptor beta chains derived from one specimen sequenced in a study of blood T cell repertoires in COVID-19. TCRdb's copy holds only in-frame clones and misses some; the assay was immunoSEQ multiplex PCR. This sample has approximately 50,000 clones, with 80% to 95% found just once. Sequenced input: peripheral blood. The receptors here all came from a man aged 50-59 years with active COVID-19.

The V call is TRBV5-1, the J call TRBJ2-1; 8 bases line up with TRBD1. The CDR3 is 16 residues long. Trimming took 3 bases from V and 4 from J; bases not matched to a gene: 9. Germline V lookup: CDR1 SGHRS, CDR2 YFSETQ. The CDR3 sequence: CASSSDQQGGYNEQFF. DNA for the CDR3: TGCGCCAGCAGCTCGGATCAACAGGGGGGATACAATGAGCAGTTCTTC. The whole variable domain, remainder taken from reference TRBV5-1 and TRBJ2-1, is KAGVTQTPRYLIKTRGQQVTLSCSPISGHRSVSWYQQTPGQGLQFLFEYFSETQRNKGNFPGRFSGRQFSNSRSEMNVSTLELGDSALYLCASSSDQQGGYNEQFFGPGTRLTVL.

V and J are TRBV5-1 and TRBJ2-2; D possibly corresponds to TRBD2 (5 bases). CDR1 is SGHRS, CDR2 YFSETQ, per germline. Deletions cut 0 bases from V and 5 bases from J, with 14 bases between. This CDR3 has 16 amino acids. DNA for the CDR3: TGCGCCAGCAGCTTGGGCCCTTCCGGGGAGACCGGGGAGCTGTTTTTT. This translates into CASSLGPSGETGELFF.

This chain links TRBV27 with TRBJ1-2; 8 bases are shared with TRBD1. Germline values: CDR1 MNHEY, CDR2 SMNVEV (reference sequence). The ends lost 6 bases at V and 0 bases at J; junction bases unmatched: 6. The CDR3 contains 15 residues. The CDR3 DNA is TGTGCCAGCAGACCCGGGACAGGAGCTAACTATGGCTACACCTTC. Protein product: CASRPGTGANYGYTF.

The rearrangement joins TRBV12-3 or TRBV12-4 to TRBJ1-1; D gene unclear. V shed 6 bases and J shed 6 bases, with 11 bases lying between them. The CDR3 loop spans 12 amino acids. CDR3 sequence: CASRFLDSEAFF. In DNA form, the CDR3 reads TGTGCCAGCAGATTCCTAGACTCTGAAGCTTTCTTT.

This chain joins TRBV15 and TRBJ2-7, with 9 positions matching TRBD1. V lost 3 bases and J lost 6; bases outside the gene matches: 9. The germline V gene has CDR1 LNHNV and CDR2 YYDKDF (reference sequence). This CDR3 region has 15 residues. In DNA form, the CDR3 reads TGTGCCACCAGCAGCACGGGACAGGGTATGCCCGAGCAGTACTTC. Its translation: CATSSTGQGMPEQYF. Supplemented by reference TRBV15 and TRBJ2-7, the full variable domain reads DAMVIQNPRYQVTQFGKPVTLSCSQTLNHNVMYWYQQKSSQAPKLLFHYYDKDFNNEADTPDNFQSRRPNTSFCFLDIRSPGLGDTAMYLCATSSTGQGMPEQYFGPGTRLTVT.

The rearrangement joins TRBV6-4 to TRBJ2-1; D perhaps matches TRBD1 (5 bases). Germline CDR1 is MRHNA and CDR2 is SNTAGT. V was clipped by 3 bases and J by 9 bases, with 15 bases between them. This CDR3 is 14 amino acids long. As DNA, the CDR3 is TGTGCCAGCAGTGAAGATACAGGATCGGGTGAGCAGTTCTTC. It codes for CASSEDTGSGEQFF.

V and J are TRBV12-3 or TRBV12-4 and TRBJ2-2; no firm D call. This CDR3 spans 13 amino acids. Trimming took 1 base from V and 6 from J, leaving 6 bases between them. The CDR3 DNA reads TGTGCCAGCAGTTTAGTAGGAGCCGGGGAGCTGTTTTTT. Translation gives CASSLVGAGELFF.

The V and J genes are TRBV2 and TRBJ2-5; the match to TRBD2 covers 9 bases. Germline CDR1 and CDR2: SNHLY and FYNNEI. The CDR3 totals 14 residues. V lost 7 bases and J lost 4; bases outside the gene matches: 7. CDR3 nucleotides: TGTGCCAGCATCCGTAGCGGGGGTTCAGAGACCCAGTACTTC. Amino acids: CASIRSGGSETQYF.

This chain connects TRBV30 to TRBJ2-7; D may be TRBD1 (6 bases). Germline CDR1 reads GTSNPN; CDR2 reads SVGIG (reference sequence). The V end was cut by 7 bases, the J end by 3 bases, with 16 bases between. CDR3 length: 13 residues. CDR3 in DNA: TGTGCCTCGACAGGTAACGGTATCTACGAGCAGTACTTC. Its protein is CASTGNGIYEQYF.

The chain has TRBV10-2 and TRBJ2-3, with 11 bases fitting TRBD1. The CDR3 spans 16 residues. V was pared by 8 bases and J by 3 bases, with 10 bases of the junction left unmatched. Germline lookup yields CDR1 WSHSY and CDR2 SAAADI. The CDR3 region is CASGNSGTGGTDTQYF. In DNA, the CDR3 is TGCGCCAGCGGCAATTCCGGGACAGGGGGGACAGATACGCAGTATTTT.

J is TRBJ2-5 and V is TRBV3-1 (or the pseudogene TRBV3-2); D remains unclear. Trimming pared 4 bases from V and 5 bases from J, leaving 5 bases between. CDR1 LGHDT and CDR2 YNNKEL come from the germline V gene (reference sequence). The CDR3 is made up of 11 amino acids. CDR3 amino acids: CASSRRETQYF. The CDR3 nucleotides read TGTGCCAGCAGCCGGCGGGAGACCCAGTACTTC.

V gene TRBV5-1 combines with J gene TRBJ1-5, with TRBD1 identical over 8 bases. J gave up 7 bases and V 0 bases, and 3 bases lay outside the gene matches. CDR3 length: 14 residues. The germline CDR1 and CDR2 sequences are SGHRS and YFSETQ. The CDR3 sequence: CASSLAQGAQPQHF. CDR3 sequence (DNA): TGCGCCAGCAGCTTGGCGCAGGGGGCCCAGCCCCAGCATTTT.

The rearrangement links TRBV19 to TRBJ1-1; 12 bases are shared with TRBD1. The CDR3 runs 16 residues. The J segment lost 5 bases and the V segment lost 5 bases, leaving 9 bases of the junction unmatched. Germline CDR1 LNHDA, CDR2 SQIVND (reference sequence). As DNA, the CDR3 is TGTGCCAGTAGTCCCCGGGACAGGGGGCTTCGAACTGAAGCTTTCTTT. Translation: CASSPRDRGLRTEAFF. Looking up the rest from reference TRBV19 and TRBJ1-1 gives the full variable domain: DGGITQSPKYLFRKEGQNVTLSCEQNLNHDAMYWYRQDPGQGLRLIYYSQIVNDFQKGDIAEGYSVSREKKESFPLTVTSAQKNPTAFYLCASSPRDRGLRTEAFFGQGTRLTVV.

This clone was seen once. The rearrangement uses TRBV5-4 and TRBJ1-1; 9 bases match TRBD1. This CDR3 comprises 14 residues. Trimming removed 0 bases from V and 5 bases from J; junction bases left unmatched: 2. In germline, CDR1 is SGHNT, CDR2 YYREEE (reference sequence). CDR3 residues: CASSLDRGQTEAFF. CDR3 nucleotides: TGTGCCAGCAGCTTGGACAGGGGGCAAACTGAAGCTTTCTTT.

V usage is TRBV7-9 and J usage is TRBJ2-5; possibly TRBD2 for D (6 bases). Per the germline V gene, CDR1 is SEHNR and CDR2 is FQNEAQ (reference sequence). The V gene lost 1 base and the J gene lost 4 bases, with 16 bases spanning the gap. The CDR3 loop spans 16 amino acids. The CDR3 loop reads CASSLGEASPGETQYF. The CDR3 region has the DNA TGTGCCAGCAGCTTAGGGGAGGCATCCCCGGGAGAGACCCAGTACTTC. Drawing the rest from reference TRBV7-9 and TRBJ2-5, the complete variable domain is DTGVSQNPRHKITKRGQNVTFRCDPISEHNRLYWYRQTLGQGPEFLTYFQNEAQLEKSRLLSDRFSAERPKGSFSTLEIQRTEQGDSAMYLCASSLGEASPGETQYFGPGTRLLVL.

The chain has TRBV10-3 and TRBJ2-2; possible D gene TRBD1, 6 bases. The germline CDR1 and CDR2 sequences are ENHRY and SYGVKD. CDR3 length equals 14 residues. The V end was cut by 2 bases, the J end by 3 bases, with 7 bases between. The CDR3 DNA is TGTGCCATCAGTGAGAACAGGGACACCGGGGAGCTGTTTTTT. Encoded protein: CAISENRDTGELFF.

In this sample, this clone turned up once. The J gene is TRBJ1-2, the V gene TRBV27; D is perhaps TRBD1 (5 bases). CDR3 length: 11 amino acids. Trimming stripped 5 bases from V and 4 bases from J, with 5 bases between. Germline V gives CDR1 MNHEY, CDR2 SMNVEV (reference sequence). CDR3 coding DNA: TGTGCCAGCAGTACAGGCTATGGCTACACCTTC. Its translation is CASSTGYGYTF.

The chain combines TRBV6-2 or TRBV6-3 with TRBJ2-1; D is unclear. Germline CDR1 MNHEY, CDR2 SVGEGT. The length of the CDR3 is 14 residues. V lost 7 bases, J lost 5 bases, and 15 bases lay in between. The CDR3 spells CASTPSGLHNEQFF. The CDR3 nucleotides are TGTGCCAGCACCCCCTCGGGTTTACACAATGAGCAGTTCTTC.

This chain uses TRBV7-9 with TRBJ2-1, with D uncertain. Germline CDR1 and CDR2: SEHNR and FQNEAQ (reference sequence). Trimming pared 5 bases from V and 0 bases from J, leaving 11 bases between. This CDR3 spans 15 amino acids. CDR3 DNA: TGTGCCAGCAGCCACCGACTGAGCTCCTACAATGAGCAGTTCTTC. Its protein product is CASSHRLSSYNEQFF.

The chain couples TRBV11-2 to TRBJ1-1; D ambiguous. The CDR3 length is 13 residues. The germline V gene has CDR1 SGHAT and CDR2 FQNNGV. The germline V and J ends were trimmed by 3 bases and 0 bases, with 5 bases remaining between them. CDR3 bases: TGTGCCAGCAGCTTTTATCTGAACACTGAAGCTTTCTTT. Translating it yields CASSFYLNTEAFF.

This chain links TRBV2 with TRBJ2-1; D might be TRBD2 (6 bases). Trimming shortened V by 8 bases and J by 10 bases, and 18 bases separated the two germline ends. CDR3 length: 13 amino acids. Per germline, CDR1 SNHLY and CDR2 FYNNEI. CDR3 DNA: TGTGCCAGCGAGGACTGGGGGGAGATGGAGCAGTTCTTC. Translated: CASEDWGEMEQFF. Drawing the rest from reference TRBV2 and TRBJ2-1, the complete variable domain is EPEVTQTPSHQVTQMGQEVILRCVPISNHLYFYWYRQILGQKVEFLVSFYNNEISEKSEIFDDQFSVERPDGSNFTLKIRSTKLEDSAMYFCASEDWGEMEQFFGPGTRLTVL.

V is TRBV13 and J is TRBJ1-2, with 9 bases aligning to TRBD1. This CDR3 contains 15 residues. V was clipped by 4 bases and J by 4 bases; unmatched bases: 7. From germline, CDR1 is PRHDT and CDR2 FYEKMQ (reference sequence). The CDR3 here is CASSSGTGRGYGYTF. Written as DNA, the CDR3 is TGTGCCAGCAGCTCCGGGACAGGGCGCGGCTATGGCTACACCTTC.

The gene calls are TRBV2 and TRBJ2-3; 8 bases map to TRBD2. The CDR3 has 15 residues. The V segment lost 6 bases and the J segment 10 bases; nucleotides outside the gene matches: 15. Germline CDR1 and CDR2: SNHLY and FYNNEI. Here the CDR3 reads CASSSGGSEPLAQYF. The CDR3 nucleotides read TGTGCCAGCAGCAGCGGGGGATCCGAGCCACTCGCGCAGTATTTT.

For the CDR3, the DNA is TGCGCCAGCAGCCCCGGACAGGGGACGGTTACGCAGTATTTT. It yields the protein CASSPGQGTVTQYF. The V call is TRBV5-1, the J call TRBJ2-3; 9 bases align to TRBD1. The length of the CDR3 is 14 residues. With V trimmed by 4 bases and J by 8 bases, 8 bases remained unmatched. The germline gives CDR1 SGHRS, CDR2 YFSETQ.

J is TRBJ2-1 and V is TRBV9; D is perhaps TRBD2 (6 bases). Deletions cut 4 bases from V and 4 bases from J, with 12 bases between. This CDR3 is built from 14 residues. CDR1 SGDLS and CDR2 YYNGEE come from the germline V gene. The DNA of the CDR3 is TGTGCCAGCAGCCGGGAGTCGGGGTACAATGAGCAGTTCTTC. It encodes CASSRESGYNEQFF.

V usage is TRBV27 and J usage is TRBJ1-1, with D perhaps TRBD1 (5 bases). Germline loops: CDR1 MNHEY, CDR2 SMNVEV (reference sequence). There are 14 residues in the CDR3. The V end lost 8 bases, the J end lost 0 bases, and 13 bases lay between the germline ends. CDR3 coding DNA: TGTGCCAGCTCTACAGGCTTCATGAACACTGAAGCTTTCTTT. Translated, it gives CASSTGFMNTEAFF.

The gene calls are TRBV4-1 and TRBJ1-5, with D perhaps TRBD1 (6 bases). Looked up from germline, CDR1 is MGHRA and CDR2 is YSYEKL. This CDR3 has 17 amino acids. Trimming took off 2 bases at V and 4 bases at J, with 18 bases between the two ends. This chain's CDR3 is CASSQRPNDRFNQPQHF. The CDR3 nucleotides are TGCGCCAGCAGCCAACGACCGAACGACAGGTTTAATCAGCCCCAGCATTTT.